This record concerns one T cell receptor (beta chain) sequence. The sample contains more than one DNA sequence encoding this CDR3. This record comes from a study of shared clonotypes between healthy human individuals. Positively selected for CCR7, the CD45RO-negative cells used as naive CD8 cells excluded terminally differentiated effector memory CD45RA+ cells. Using immunoSEQ multiplex PCR, the repertoire was profiled, and TCRdb retains in-frame clones only, with some absent. The data contain some 2 million clones, just under 95% of them seen just once; the ten biggest clones take up about 1.1%. Germline assignment: CDR1 SGHNT and CDR2 YYREEE (reference sequence). The CDR3 has 12 amino acids. The germline V and J ends were trimmed by 0 bases and 4 bases, with 3 bases remaining between them.

The chain employs TRBV5-4 and TRBJ2-3; D unresolved. The clonotype comes from a man between 18 and 35 years old in good health. The sample taken for sequencing was naive CD8+ T cells sorted from blood. The CDR3: CASSLVPDTQYF. CDR3 DNA sequence: TGTGCCAGCAGCTTGGTCCCAGATACGCAGTATTTT.